The clone carrying this TCR beta chain was found a few times. The target antigen is unknown. This specimen comes from a study of Graves' ophthalmopathy and Graves' hyperthyroidism. Those donors who had ophthalmopathy presented with moderate-to-severe activity, a CAS of ≥3, a NOSPECS of ≥4 and a duration under 3 months. Certain patients were not enrolled. These were patients with other autoimmune diseases, uncontrolled infections, pregnancy or lactation. There are 15 residues in the CDR3. Trimming left V 1 base short and J 7 bases short, with 16 bases between. The germline V gene encodes CDR1 KGHSH and CDR2 LQKENI. Study-level findings and limits: Forecasting of ophthalmopathy progression by the model achieved approximately 70% sensitivity and about 77% specificity. Built on 13 signatures, a model told ophthalmopathy apart from stable hyperthyroidism with about 90% sensitivity and 70% to 82% specificity.

Researchers took RNA transcripts and amplified TCR beta CDR3 regions from them. The authors performed first-round RT-PCR with HTBI primers and then a second-round multiplex PCR. TCRdb reprocessed the multiplex PCR reads with MiXCR, giving one entry per CDR3 protein. The table has hundreds of thousands of distinct CDR3 sequences, about 22% seen once. The rearrangement links TRBV18 to TRBJ1-2; weak D call: TRBD1 (6 bases). Specimen: peripheral blood. The origin of this receptor is a woman aged 45 to 65 with Graves' ophthalmopathy. The CDR3 region is CASSPLLAGESGYTF. CDR3 coding DNA: TGTGCCAGCTCACCACTTCTGGCAGGGGAATCTGGCTACACCTTC.